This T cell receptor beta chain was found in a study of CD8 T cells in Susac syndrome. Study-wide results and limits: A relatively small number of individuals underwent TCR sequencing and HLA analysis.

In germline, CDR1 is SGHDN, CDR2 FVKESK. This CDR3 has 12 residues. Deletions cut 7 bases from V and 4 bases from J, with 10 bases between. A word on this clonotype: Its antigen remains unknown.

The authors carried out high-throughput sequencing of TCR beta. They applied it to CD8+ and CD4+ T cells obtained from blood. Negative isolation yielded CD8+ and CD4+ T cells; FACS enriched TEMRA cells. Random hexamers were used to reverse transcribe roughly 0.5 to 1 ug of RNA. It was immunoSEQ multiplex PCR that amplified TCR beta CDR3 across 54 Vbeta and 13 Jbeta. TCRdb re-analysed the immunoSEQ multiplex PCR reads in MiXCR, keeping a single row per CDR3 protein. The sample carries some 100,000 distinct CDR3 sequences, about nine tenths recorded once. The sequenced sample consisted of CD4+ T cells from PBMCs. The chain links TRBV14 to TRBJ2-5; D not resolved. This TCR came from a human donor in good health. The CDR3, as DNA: TGTGCCAGCACAAGGAGTCCAGAGACCCAGTACTTC. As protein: CASTRSPETQYF.